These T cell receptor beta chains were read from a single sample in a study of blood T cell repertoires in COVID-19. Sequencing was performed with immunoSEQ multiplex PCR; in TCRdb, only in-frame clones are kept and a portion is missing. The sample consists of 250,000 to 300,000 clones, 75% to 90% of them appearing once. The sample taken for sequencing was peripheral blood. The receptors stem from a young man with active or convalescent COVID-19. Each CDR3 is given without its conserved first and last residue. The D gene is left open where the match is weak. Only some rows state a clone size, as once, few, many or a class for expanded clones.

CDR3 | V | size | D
ASSPGLNIETQY | TRBV11-2 | NA | NA
ATSRTRTVSYNQPQH | TRBV15 | NA | NA
ASSSDYPTGELF | TRBV7-9 | NA | NA
ASRRSGGAEDEQF | TRBV6-6 | NA | TRBD2
ASSQEVKRGYNEQF | TRBV3-1/TRBV3-2 | NA | TRBD2
ASSVGSRGHTEAF | TRBV9 | few | TRBD1
ASSLDRANEKLF | TRBV6-5 | NA | TRBD1
ASRLLGSGTGELF | TRBV27 | NA | NA
ASSVTGLDQETQY | TRBV9 | once | NA
ATSDLQGFQGVGGYT | TRBV24-1 | NA | TRBD1
ASTLDREGSTGELF | TRBV19 | NA | NA
ASGVREKLF | TRBV6-5 | NA | NA
ASSLRGPADTEAF | TRBV5-1 | NA | NA